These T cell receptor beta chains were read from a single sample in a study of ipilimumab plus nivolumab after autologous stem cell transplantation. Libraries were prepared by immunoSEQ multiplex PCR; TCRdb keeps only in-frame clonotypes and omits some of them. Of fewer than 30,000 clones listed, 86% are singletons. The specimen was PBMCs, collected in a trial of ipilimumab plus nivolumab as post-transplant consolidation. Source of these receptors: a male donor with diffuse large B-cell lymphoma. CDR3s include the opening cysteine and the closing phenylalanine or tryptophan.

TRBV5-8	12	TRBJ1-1	CASSSQFGVAFF
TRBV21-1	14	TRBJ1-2	CASSSSDSSYGYTF
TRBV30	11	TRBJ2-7	CAWSRNYEQYF
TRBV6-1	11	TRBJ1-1	CASSIYTEAFF
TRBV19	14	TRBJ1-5	CASSAYWEGQPQHF
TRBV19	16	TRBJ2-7	CASSPLRGDRSYEQYF
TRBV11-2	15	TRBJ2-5	CASSLVGLFQETQYF
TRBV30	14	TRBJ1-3	CAWSEGQGTNTIYF
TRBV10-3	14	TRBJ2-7	CAISESISVHEQYF
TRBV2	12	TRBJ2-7	CASSELAEEQYF
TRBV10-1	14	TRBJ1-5	CATPDRLGNQPQHF
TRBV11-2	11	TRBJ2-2	CASSFTGELFF
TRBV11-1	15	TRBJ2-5	CASSSIGQGQETQYF
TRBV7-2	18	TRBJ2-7	CASSDRVASGGAYYEQYF
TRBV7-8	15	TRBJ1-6	CASSFTGGNNSPLHF
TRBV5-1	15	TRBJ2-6	CASSLGKSGANVLTF
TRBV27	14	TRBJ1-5	CASGPSQRGQPQHF
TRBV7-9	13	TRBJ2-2	CASSLEGPGELFF
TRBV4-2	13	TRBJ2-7	CASSLDAGYEQYF
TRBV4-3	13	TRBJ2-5	CASSQERTETQYF
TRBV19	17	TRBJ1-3	CASRLGGGRDLGNTIYF
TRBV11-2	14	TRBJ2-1	CASSPVSGNNEQFF
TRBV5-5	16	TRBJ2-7	CASSLGEGSNSYEQYF
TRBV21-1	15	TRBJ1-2	CASSKLRGPVYGYTF
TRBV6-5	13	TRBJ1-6	CASSPTGDSPLHF
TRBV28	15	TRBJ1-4	CASSPNAGDNEKLFF
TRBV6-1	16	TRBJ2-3	CASSDGSGGYTDTQYF
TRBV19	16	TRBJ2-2	CASSIWTGLNTGELFF
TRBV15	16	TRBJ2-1	CATSRDLGGTSYLQFF
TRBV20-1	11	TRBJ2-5	CSARRGETQYF
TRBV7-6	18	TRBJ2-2	CASSLVLAGGRNTGELFF
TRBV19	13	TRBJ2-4	CASSVGAKNIQYF
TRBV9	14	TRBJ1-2	CASSVFQGAGGYTF
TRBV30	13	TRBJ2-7	CAWTSGGTYEQYF
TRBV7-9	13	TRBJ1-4	CASSSSDAEKLFF
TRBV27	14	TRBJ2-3	CASSSLKEGDTQYF
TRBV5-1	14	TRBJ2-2	CASSLEGNTGELFF
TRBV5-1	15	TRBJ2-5	CASSKGLAGGETQYF
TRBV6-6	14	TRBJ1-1	CASSYADGKAEAFF
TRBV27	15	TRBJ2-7	CATSSQSDRSYEQYF
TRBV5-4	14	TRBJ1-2	CASSLKMGNYGYTF
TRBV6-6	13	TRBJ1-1	CASSTSPGQEAFF